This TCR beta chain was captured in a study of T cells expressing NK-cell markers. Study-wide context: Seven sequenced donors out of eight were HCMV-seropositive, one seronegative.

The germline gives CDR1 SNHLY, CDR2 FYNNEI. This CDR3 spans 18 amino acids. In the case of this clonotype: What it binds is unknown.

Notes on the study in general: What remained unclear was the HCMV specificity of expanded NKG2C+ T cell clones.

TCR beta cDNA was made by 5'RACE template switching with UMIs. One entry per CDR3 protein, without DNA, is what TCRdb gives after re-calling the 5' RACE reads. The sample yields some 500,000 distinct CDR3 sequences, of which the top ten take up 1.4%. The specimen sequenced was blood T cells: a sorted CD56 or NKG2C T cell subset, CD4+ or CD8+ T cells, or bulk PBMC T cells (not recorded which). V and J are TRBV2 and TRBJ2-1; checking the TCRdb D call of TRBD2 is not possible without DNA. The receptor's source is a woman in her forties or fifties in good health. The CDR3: CASSPLGGAGGSYNEQFF.